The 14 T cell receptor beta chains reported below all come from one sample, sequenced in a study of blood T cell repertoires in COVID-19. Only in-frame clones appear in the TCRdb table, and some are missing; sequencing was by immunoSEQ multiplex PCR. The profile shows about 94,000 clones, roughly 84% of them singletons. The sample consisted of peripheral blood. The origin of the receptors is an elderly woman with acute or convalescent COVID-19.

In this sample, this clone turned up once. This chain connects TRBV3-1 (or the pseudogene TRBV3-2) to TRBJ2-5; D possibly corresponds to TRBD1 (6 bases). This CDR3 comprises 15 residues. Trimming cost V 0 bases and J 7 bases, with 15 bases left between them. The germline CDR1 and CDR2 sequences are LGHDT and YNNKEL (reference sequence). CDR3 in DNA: TGTGCCAGCAGCCAAGACGACAGGCCGTCGGGGACCCAGTACTTC. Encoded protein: CASSQDDRPSGTQYF.

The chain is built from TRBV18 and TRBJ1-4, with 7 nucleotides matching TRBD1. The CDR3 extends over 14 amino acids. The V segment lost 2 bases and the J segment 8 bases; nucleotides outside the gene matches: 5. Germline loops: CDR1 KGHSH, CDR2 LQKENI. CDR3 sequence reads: CASSPDRAGEKLFF. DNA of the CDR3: TGTGCCAGCTCACCAGACAGGGCGGGGGAAAAACTGTTTTTT.

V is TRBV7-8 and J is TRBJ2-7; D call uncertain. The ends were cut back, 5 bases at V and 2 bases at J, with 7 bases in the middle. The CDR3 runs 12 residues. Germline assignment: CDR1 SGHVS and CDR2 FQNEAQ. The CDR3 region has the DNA TGTGCCAGCAGCCAAAATACCTACGAGCAGTACTTC. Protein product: CASSQNTYEQYF.

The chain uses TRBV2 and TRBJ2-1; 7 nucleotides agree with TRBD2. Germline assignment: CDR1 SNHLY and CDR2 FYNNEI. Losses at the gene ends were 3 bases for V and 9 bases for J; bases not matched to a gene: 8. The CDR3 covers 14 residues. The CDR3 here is CASSEGGGRPEQFF. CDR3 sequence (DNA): TGTGCCAGCAGTGAGGGCGGGGGTCGGCCTGAGCAGTTCTTC.

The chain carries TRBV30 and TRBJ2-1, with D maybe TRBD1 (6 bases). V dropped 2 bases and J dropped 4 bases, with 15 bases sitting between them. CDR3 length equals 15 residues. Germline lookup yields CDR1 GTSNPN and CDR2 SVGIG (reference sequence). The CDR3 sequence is CAWSKGGQYYNEQFF. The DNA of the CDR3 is TGTGCCTGGAGTAAGGGTGGACAGTATTACAATGAGCAGTTCTTC.

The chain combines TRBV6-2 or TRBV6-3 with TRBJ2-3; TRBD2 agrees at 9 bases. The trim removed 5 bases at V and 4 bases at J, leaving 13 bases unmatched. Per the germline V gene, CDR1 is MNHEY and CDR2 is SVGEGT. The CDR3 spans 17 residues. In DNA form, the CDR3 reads TGTGCCAGCAGTCCCGGGCGAGTAGCGGGGGTGGCAGATACGCAGTATTTT. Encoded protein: CASSPGRVAGVADTQYF.

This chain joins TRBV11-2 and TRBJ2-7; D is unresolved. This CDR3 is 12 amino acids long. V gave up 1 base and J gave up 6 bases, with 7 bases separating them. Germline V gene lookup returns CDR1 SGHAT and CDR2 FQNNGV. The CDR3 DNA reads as TGTGCCAGCAGCTTAGCTGGGCTCGAGCAGTACTTC. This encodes CASSLAGLEQYF.

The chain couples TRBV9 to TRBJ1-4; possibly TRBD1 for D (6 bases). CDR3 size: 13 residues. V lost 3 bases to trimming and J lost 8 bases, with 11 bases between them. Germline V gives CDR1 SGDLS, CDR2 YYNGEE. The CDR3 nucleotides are TGTGCCAGCAGCGCGGGAGGACAGGAAAAACTGTTTTTT. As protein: CASSAGGQEKLFF. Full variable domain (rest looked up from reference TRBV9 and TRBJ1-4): DSGVTQTPKHLITATGQRVTLRCSPRSGDLSVYWYQQSLDQGLQFLIQYYNGEERAKGNILERFSAQQFPDLHSELNLSSLELGDSALYFCASSAGGQEKLFFGSGTQLSVL.

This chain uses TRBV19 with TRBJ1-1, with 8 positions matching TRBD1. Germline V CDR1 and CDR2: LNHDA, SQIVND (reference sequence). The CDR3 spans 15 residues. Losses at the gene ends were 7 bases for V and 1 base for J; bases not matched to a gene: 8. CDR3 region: CASTKQGAKNTEAFF. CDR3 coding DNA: TGTGCCAGTACAAAGCAGGGGGCCAAGAACACTGAAGCTTTCTTT.

CDR3 protein: CASSQRGTEAFF. In nucleotides, the CDR3 is TGTGCCAGCAGCCAAAGGGGCACTGAAGCTTTCTTT. The chain has TRBV11-1 and TRBJ1-1, with TRBD1 as a possible D gene (5 bases). Germline lookup yields CDR1 SGHAT and CDR2 FQDESV (reference sequence). The CDR3 sequence is 12 residues long. Trimming removed 5 bases from V and 4 bases from J, with 8 bases in between.

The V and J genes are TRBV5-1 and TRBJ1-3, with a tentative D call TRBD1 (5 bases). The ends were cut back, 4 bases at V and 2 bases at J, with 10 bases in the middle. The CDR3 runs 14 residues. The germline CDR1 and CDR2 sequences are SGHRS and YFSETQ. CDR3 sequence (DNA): TGCGCCAGCAGCGGGCAGGGCGCTGGAAACACCATATATTTT. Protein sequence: CASSGQGAGNTIYF.

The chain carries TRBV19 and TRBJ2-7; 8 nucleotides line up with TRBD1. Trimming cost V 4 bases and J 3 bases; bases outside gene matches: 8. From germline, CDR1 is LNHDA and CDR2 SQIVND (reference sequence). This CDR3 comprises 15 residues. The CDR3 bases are TGTGCCAGTAGTACCTATGGACAGGGCCTCTACGAGCAGTACTTC. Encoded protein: CASSTYGQGLYEQYF. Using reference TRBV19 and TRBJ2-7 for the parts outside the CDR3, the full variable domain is DGGITQSPKYLFRKEGQNVTLSCEQNLNHDAMYWYRQDPGQGLRLIYYSQIVNDFQKGDIAEGYSVSREKKESFPLTVTSAQKNPTAFYLCASSTYGQGLYEQYFGPGTRLTVT.

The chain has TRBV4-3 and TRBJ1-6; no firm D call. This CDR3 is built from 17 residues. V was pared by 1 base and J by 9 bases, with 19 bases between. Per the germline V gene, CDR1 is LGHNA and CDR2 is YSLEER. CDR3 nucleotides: TGCGCCAGCAGCCAAGTGCCCGGCAGTGTAGGAGGTTCACCCCTCCACTTT. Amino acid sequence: CASSQVPGSVGGSPLHF.

The CDR3: CASSAAPGEAFF. The CDR3 DNA is TGTGCCAGCAGCGCCGCCCCAGGAGAAGCTTTCTTT. The rearrangement uses TRBV7-9 and TRBJ1-1, with no clear D. Germline CDR1 reads SEHNR; CDR2 reads FQNEAQ (reference sequence). There are 12 residues in the CDR3. Trimming took off 5 bases at V and 8 bases at J, with 12 bases between the two ends.